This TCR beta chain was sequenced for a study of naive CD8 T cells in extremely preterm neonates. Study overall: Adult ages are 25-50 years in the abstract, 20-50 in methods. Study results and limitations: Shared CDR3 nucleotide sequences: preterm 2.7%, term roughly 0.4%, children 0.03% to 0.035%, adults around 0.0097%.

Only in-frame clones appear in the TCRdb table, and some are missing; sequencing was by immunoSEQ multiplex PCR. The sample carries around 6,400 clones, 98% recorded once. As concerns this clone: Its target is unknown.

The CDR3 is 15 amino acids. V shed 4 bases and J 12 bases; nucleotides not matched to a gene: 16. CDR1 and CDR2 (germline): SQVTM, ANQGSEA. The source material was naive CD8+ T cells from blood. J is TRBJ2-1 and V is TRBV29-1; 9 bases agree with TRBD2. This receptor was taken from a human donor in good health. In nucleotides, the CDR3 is TGCAGCGTTGGCCTAGCGGGACCCCTAAGAGAGGGGCAGTTCTTC. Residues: CSVGLAGPLREGQFF.